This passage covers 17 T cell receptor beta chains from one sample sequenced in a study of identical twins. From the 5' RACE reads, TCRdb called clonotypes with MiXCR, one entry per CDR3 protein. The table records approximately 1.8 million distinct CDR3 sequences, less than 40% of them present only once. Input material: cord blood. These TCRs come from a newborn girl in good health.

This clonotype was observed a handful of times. The CDR3: CASSWTAWNQPQHF. The CDR3 DNA sequence: TGTGCCAGCAGCTGGACAGCCTGGAATCAGCCCCAGCATTTT. This rearrangement joins TRBV6-2 or TRBV6-3 to TRBJ1-5, with a possible D match to TRBD1 (6 bases). The CDR3 covers 14 residues. V was trimmed by 6 bases and J by 4 bases, leaving 13 bases between them. The germline V gene has CDR1 MNHEY and CDR2 SVGEGT.

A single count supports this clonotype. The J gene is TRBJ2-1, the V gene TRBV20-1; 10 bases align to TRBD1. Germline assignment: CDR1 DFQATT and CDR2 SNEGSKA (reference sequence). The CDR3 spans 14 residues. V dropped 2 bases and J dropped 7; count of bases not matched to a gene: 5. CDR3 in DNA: TGCAGTGCTAGACGGGACAGGGGATCGAATGAGCAGTTCTTC. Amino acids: CSARRDRGSNEQFF.

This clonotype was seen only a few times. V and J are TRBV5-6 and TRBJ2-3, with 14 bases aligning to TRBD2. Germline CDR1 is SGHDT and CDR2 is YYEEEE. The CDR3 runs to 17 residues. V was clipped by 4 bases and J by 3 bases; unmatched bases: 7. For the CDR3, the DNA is TGTGCCAGCAGCCAGCGAGGGACTAGCGGGGGTACAGATACGCAGTATTTT. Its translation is CASSQRGTSGGTDTQYF.

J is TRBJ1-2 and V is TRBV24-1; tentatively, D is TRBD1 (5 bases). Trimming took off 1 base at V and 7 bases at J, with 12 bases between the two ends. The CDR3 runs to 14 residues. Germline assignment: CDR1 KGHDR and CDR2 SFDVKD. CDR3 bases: TGTGCCACCAGTGATTTTGCCCAGGGAGGTGGCTACACCTTC. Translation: CATSDFAQGGGYTF.

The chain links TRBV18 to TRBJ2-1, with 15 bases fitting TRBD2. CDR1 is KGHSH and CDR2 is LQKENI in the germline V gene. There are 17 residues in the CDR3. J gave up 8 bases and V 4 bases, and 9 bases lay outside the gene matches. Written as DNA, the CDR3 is TGTGCCAGCTCACTACTCTGGACTAGCGGGAGGGCCCATGAGCAGTTCTTC. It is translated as CASSLLWTSGRAHEQFF.

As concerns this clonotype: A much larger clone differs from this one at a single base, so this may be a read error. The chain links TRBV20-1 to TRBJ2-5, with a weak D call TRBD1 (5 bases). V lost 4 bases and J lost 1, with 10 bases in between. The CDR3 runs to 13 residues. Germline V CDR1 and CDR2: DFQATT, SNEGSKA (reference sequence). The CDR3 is CSATGLGQETQYF. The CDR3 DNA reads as TGCAGTGCTACAGGGTTAGGCCAAGAGACCCAGTACTTC.

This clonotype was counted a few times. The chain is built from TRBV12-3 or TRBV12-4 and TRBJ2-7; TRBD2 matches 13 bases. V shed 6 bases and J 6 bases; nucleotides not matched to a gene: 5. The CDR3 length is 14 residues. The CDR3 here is CASRPTSGGAEQYF. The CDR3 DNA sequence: TGTGCCAGCAGACCTACTAGCGGGGGGGCCGAGCAGTACTTC.

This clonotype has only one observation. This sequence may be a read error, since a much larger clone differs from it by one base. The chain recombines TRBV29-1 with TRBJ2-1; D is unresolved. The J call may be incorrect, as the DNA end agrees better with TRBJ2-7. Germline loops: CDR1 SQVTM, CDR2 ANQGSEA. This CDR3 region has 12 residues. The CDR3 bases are TGCAGCGTTGAAGGTCAGGCGTCAGAGCAGTACTTC. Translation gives CSVEGQASEQYF.

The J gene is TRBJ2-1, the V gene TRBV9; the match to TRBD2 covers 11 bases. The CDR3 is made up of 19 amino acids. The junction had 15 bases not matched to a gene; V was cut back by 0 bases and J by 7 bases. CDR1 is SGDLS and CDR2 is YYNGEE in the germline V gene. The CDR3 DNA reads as TGTGCCAGCAGCGTAGCCCAGCCCAATAGCGGGAGGGCCGGGAATGAGCAGTTCTTC. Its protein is CASSVAQPNSGRAGNEQFF.

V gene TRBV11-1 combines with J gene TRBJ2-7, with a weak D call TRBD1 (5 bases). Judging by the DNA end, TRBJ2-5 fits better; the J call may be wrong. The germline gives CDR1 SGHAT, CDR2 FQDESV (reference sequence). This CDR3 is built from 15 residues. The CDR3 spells CASSLDTGLKETQYF. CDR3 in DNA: TGTGCCAGCAGCTTGGACACCGGGCTTAAAGAGACCCAGTACTTC.

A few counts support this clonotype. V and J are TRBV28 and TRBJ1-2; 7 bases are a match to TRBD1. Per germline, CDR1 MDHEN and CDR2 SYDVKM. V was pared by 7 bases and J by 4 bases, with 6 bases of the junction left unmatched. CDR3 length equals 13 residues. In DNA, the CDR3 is TGTGCCAGCATGGGACAGACAGCCTATGGCTACACCTTC. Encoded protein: CASMGQTAYGYTF.

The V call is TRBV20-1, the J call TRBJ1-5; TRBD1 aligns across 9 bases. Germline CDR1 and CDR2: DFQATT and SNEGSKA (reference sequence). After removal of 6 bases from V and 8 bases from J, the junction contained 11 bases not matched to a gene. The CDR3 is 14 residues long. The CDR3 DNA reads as TGCAGTGCCTCCCCCAACAGGGGGCGAAAGCCCCAGCATTTT. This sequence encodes CSASPNRGRKPQHF.

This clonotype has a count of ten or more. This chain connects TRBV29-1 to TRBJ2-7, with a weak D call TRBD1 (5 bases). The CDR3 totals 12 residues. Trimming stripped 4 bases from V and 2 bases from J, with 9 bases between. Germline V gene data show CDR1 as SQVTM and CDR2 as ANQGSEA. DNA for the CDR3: TGCAGCGTTGGTGACAGTACCTACGAGCAGTACTTC. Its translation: CSVGDSTYEQYF.

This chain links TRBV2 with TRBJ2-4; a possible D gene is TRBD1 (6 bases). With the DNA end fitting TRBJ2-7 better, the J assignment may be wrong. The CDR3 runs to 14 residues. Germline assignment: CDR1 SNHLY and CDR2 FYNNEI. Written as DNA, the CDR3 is TGTGCCAGCAGTGAAGAAACAGGGCCCTACGAGCAGTACTTC. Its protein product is CASSEETGPYEQYF.

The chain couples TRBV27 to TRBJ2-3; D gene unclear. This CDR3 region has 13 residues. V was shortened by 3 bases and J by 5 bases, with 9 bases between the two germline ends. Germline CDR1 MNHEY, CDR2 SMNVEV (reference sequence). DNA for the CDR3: TGTGCCAGCAGTTTGATAATTCGAGATACGCAGTATTTT. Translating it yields CASSLIIRDTQYF.

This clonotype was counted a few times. CDR3 nucleotides: TGCGCCAGCAGCTTGGATGGGGCCGGGGAGCTGTTTTTT. Translated: CASSLDGAGELFF. V and J are TRBV5-1 and TRBJ2-2; D unresolved. This CDR3 spans 13 amino acids. Trimming removed 0 bases at V and 6 bases at J, with 6 bases between. CDR1 SGHRS and CDR2 YFSETQ come from the germline V gene.

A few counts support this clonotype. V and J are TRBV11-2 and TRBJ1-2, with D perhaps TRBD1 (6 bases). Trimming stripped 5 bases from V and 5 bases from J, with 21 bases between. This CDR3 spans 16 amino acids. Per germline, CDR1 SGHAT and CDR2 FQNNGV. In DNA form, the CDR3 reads TGTGCCAGCAGCCCCGGACAGAAAGCTTCCCTATATGGCTACACCTTC. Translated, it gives CASSPGQKASLYGYTF.